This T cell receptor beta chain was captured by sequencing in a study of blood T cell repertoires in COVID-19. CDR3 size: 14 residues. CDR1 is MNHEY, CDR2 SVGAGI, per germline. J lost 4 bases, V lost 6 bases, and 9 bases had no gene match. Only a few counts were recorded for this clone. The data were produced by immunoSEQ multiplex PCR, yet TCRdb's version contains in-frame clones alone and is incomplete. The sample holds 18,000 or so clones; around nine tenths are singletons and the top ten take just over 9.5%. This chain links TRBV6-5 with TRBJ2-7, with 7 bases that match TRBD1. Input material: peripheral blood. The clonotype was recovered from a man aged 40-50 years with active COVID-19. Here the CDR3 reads CASRHRDSRYEQYF. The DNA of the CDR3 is TGTGCCAGCAGGCACCGGGACAGTAGATACGAGCAGTACTTC.